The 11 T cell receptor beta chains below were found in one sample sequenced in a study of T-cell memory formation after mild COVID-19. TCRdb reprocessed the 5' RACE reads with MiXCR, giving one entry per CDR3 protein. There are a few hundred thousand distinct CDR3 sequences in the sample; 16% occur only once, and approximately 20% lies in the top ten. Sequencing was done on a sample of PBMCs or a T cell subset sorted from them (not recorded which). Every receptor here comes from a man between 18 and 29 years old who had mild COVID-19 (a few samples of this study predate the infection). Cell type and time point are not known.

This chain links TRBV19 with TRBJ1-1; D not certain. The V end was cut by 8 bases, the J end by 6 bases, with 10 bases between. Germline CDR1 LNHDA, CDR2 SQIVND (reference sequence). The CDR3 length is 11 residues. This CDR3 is CASSTRAEAFF. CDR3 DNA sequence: TGTGCCAGTTCCACCCGGGCTGAAGCTTTCTTT. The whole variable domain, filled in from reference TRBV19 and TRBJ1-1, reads DGGITQSPKYLFRKEGQNVTLSCEQNLNHDAMYWYRQDPGQGLRLIYYSQIVNDFQKGDIAEGYSVSREKKESFPLTVTSAQKNPTAFYLCASSTRAEAFFGQGTRLTVV.

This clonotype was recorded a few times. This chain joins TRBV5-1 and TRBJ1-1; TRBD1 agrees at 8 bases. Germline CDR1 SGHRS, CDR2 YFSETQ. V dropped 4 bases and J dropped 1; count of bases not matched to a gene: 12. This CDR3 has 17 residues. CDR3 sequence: CASSLPGQATGNTEAFF. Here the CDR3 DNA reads TGCGCCAGCAGCCTCCCGGGACAGGCGACGGGGAACACTGAAGCTTTCTTT.

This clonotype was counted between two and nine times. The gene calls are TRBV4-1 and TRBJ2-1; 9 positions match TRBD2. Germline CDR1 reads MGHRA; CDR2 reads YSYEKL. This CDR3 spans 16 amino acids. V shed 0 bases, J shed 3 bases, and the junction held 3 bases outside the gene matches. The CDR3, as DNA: TGCGCCAGCAGCCAAGATGGCGGGGGGGTCTACAATGAGCAGTTCTTC. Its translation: CASSQDGGGVYNEQFF.

The chain's CDR3 is CASTAGQGAYEQYF. DNA of the CDR3: TGTGCCAGCACCGCGGGGCAGGGTGCCTACGAGCAGTACTTC. This chain connects TRBV12-3 or TRBV12-4 to TRBJ2-7; possible D gene TRBD2, 6 bases. Trimming stripped 7 bases from V and 2 bases from J, with 15 bases between. The CDR3 sequence is 14 residues long.

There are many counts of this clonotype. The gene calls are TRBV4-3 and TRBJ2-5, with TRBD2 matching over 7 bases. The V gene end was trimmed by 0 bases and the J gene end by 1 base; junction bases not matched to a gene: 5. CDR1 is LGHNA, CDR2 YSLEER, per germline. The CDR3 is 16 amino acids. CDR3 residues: CASSQDKASGQETQYF. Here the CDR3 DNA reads TGCGCCAGCAGCCAAGATAAGGCTAGCGGCCAAGAGACCCAGTACTTC.

The CDR3 protein is CASSPEFAPNYGYTF. The CDR3, as DNA: TGCGCCAGCAGCCCGGAATTCGCACCTAACTATGGCTACACCTTC. The chain recombines TRBV5-1 with TRBJ1-2; D gene ambiguous. The V and J ends lost 4 bases and 0 bases respectively, with 13 bases between them. This CDR3 has 15 amino acids. Germline V gene lookup returns CDR1 SGHRS and CDR2 YFSETQ.

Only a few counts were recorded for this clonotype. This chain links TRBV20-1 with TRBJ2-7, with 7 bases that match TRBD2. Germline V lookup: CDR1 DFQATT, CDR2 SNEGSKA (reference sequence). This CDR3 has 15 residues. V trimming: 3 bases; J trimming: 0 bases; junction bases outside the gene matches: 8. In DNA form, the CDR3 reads TGCAGTGCTAGCCGTGGAGGGACTACCTCCTACGAGCAGTACGTC. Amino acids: CSASRGGTTSYEQYV.

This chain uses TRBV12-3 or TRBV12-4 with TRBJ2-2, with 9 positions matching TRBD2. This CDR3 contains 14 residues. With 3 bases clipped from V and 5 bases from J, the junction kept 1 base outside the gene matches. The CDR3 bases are TGTGCCAGCAGTTTCCTAGCGGGGACCGGGGAGCTGTTTTTT. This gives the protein CASSFLAGTGELFF.

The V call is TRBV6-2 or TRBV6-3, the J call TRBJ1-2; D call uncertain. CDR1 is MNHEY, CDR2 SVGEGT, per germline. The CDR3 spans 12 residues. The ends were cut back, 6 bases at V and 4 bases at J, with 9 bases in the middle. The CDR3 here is CASRPGSYGYTF. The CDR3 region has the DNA TGTGCCAGCAGGCCGGGCAGCTATGGCTACACCTTC.

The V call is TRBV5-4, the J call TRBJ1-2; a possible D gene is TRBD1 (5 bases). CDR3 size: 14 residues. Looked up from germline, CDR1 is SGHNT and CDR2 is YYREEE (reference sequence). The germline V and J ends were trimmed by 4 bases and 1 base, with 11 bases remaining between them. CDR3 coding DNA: TGTGCCAGCAGCCCCTGGGGGTTTAACTATGGCTACACCTTC. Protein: CASSPWGFNYGYTF.

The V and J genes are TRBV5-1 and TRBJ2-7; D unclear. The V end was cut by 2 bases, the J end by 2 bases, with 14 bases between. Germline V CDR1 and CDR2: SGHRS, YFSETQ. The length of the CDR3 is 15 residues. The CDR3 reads CASSFSPVQPYEQYF. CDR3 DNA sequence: TGCGCCAGCAGCTTTAGCCCGGTACAGCCCTACGAGCAGTACTTC. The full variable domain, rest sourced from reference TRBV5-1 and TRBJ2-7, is KAGVTQTPRYLIKTRGQQVTLSCSPISGHRSVSWYQQTPGQGLQFLFEYFSETQRNKGNFPGRFSGRQFSNSRSEMNVSTLELGDSALYLCASSFSPVQPYEQYFGPGTRLTVT.